The entry below describes one T cell receptor (beta chain). Its cognate antigen is unknown. These data originate in a study of Ad26.COV2.S vaccination and SARS-CoV-2 variants. Germline assignment: CDR1 MNHEY and CDR2 SVGAGI. The V and J ends lost 7 bases and 2 bases respectively, with 10 bases between them. The CDR3 is 13 amino acids. The treatment here: approximately 18 received Ad26.COV2.S at low or high dose, single or two shots; about five received placebo; per-sample allocation not given. The study sampled participants on day 63 after the first vaccine or placebo injection. Produced via immunoSEQ multiplex PCR; TCRdb's table is partial and in-frame only. The sample carries fewer than 400,000 clones, around four fifths recorded once. Regarding the study as a whole: Non-spike TCR breadth was similar in vaccine and placebo recipients.

The sequence was obtained from a person between 18 and 65 years old who received the Ad26.COV2.S COVID-19 vaccine or a placebo. The sequencing used peripheral blood, collected in a trial of Ad26.COV2.S vaccine versus placebo. The chain has TRBV6-5 and TRBJ2-3; D unresolved. The DNA for the CDR3 is TGTGCCAGCAATCGTTTTCTCACAGATACGCAGTATTTT. Translation gives CASNRFLTDTQYF.